These 19 T cell receptor beta chains were all obtained from the same sample, sequenced in a study of human T cells and chemical hapten exposure. MiXCR, applied by TCRdb to the RACE reads, yields one record per CDR3 protein. The sample lists 75,000 to 80,000 distinct CDR3 sequences, 8.5% to 10% seen once, with 1.5% to 2% in the top ten. Time point denoted: healthy volunteer bleed at 6 weeks. Someone pulled total RNA out of unfractionated whole blood. Sequencing input: whole blood. The receptors were sampled from a female donor in good health. Some clones in this sample may be carry-over from other donors' samples.

The rearrangement links TRBV2 to TRBJ2-3; TRBD2 matches at 7 bases. CDR1 and CDR2 from the germline V gene are SNHLY and FYNNEI. V was pared by 2 bases and J by 2 bases, with 4 bases of the junction left unmatched. The CDR3 has 15 amino acids. CDR3 residues: CASSERSGITDTQYF. The CDR3 DNA reads as TGTGCCAGCAGTGAAAGGAGCGGGATCACAGATACGCAGTATTTT.

This clonotype was observed a few times. This chain connects TRBV29-1 to TRBJ2-3, with 8 bases lining up with TRBD1. V lost 4 bases, J lost 2 bases, and 5 bases stayed unmatched. This CDR3 has 14 amino acids. Germline V gives CDR1 SQVTM, CDR2 ANQGSEA. The CDR3 coding sequence is TGCAGCGTTGCCGGGACAGGAGACACAGATACGCAGTATTTT. Encoded protein: CSVAGTGDTDTQYF.

As regards this clonotype: Possible read error: a much larger clone is one base away. V gene TRBV12-3 or TRBV12-4 combines with J gene TRBJ1-1, with a tentative D call TRBD1 (5 bases). The CDR3 covers 13 residues. Trimming removed 5 bases from V and 11 bases from J, with 18 bases in between. CDR3 region: CASSTTGTSGAFF. DNA for the CDR3: TGTGCCAGCAGTACCACCGGGACCAGCGGCGCTTTCTTT.

V gene TRBV12-3 or TRBV12-4 combines with J gene TRBJ1-6; 12 bases match TRBD1. The CDR3 has 16 amino acids. The ends lost 6 bases at V and 8 bases at J; junction bases unmatched: 8. CDR3 nucleotide sequence: TGTGCCAGCAGCCCCCGGGACAGGGGGCCGTATTCACCCCTCCACTTT. This gives the protein CASSPRDRGPYSPLHF.

In its sample, this clonotype was seen a few times. The CDR3 sequence: CASSFTQGVTGELFF. The CDR3, as DNA: TGTGCCAGCAGTTTCACACAGGGGGTCACCGGGGAGCTGTTTTTT. The rearrangement joins TRBV12-3 or TRBV12-4 to TRBJ2-2; TRBD1 matches at 8 bases. This CDR3 comprises 15 residues. The junction had 4 bases not matched to a gene; V was cut back by 3 bases and J by 4 bases.

The rearrangement joins TRBV20-1 to TRBJ1-2; D is unclear. Germline CDR1 and CDR2: DFQATT and SNEGSKA (reference sequence). V was pared by 6 bases and J by 6 bases, with 17 bases between. CDR3 length equals 13 residues. The CDR3 DNA reads as TGCAGTGCGGACCAGCCGGGAGAGGATGGCTACACCTTC. Translating gives CSADQPGEDGYTF.

This clonotype was counted many times. The genes are TRBV20-1 and TRBJ2-3, with a tentative D call TRBD2 (5 bases). Germline loops: CDR1 DFQATT, CDR2 SNEGSKA (reference sequence). The V and J ends lost 6 bases and 7 bases respectively, with 14 bases between them. The CDR3 is made up of 12 amino acids. Here the CDR3 DNA reads TGCAGTGCCCTTCCTAGCATGAATACGCAGTATTTT. Translating gives CSALPSMNTQYF.

This clonotype was seen at least ten times. This sequence joins TRBV20-1 and TRBJ2-3; 16 nucleotides align to TRBD2. The trim removed 3 bases at V and 0 bases at J, leaving 18 bases unmatched. Germline V gives CDR1 DFQATT, CDR2 SNEGSKA (reference sequence). This CDR3 has 22 residues. The CDR3 spells CSARIVDLTGLAGGPSTDTQYF. The CDR3 DNA reads TGCAGTGCTAGGATTGTTGACCTAACGGGACTAGCGGGGGGGCCGAGCACAGATACGCAGTATTTT.

This clonotype was found many times. V gene TRBV25-1 combines with J gene TRBJ1-1; 7 bases agree with TRBD1. Germline V CDR1 and CDR2: MGHDK, SYGVNS. Losses at the gene ends were 2 bases for V and 5 bases for J; bases not matched to a gene: 2. The CDR3 has 13 residues. The CDR3 DNA reads as TGTGCCAGCAGTGAACCGGGACAGACTGAAGCTTTCTTT. Amino acids: CASSEPGQTEAFF.

This clonotype was seen a few times. The rearrangement joins TRBV18 to TRBJ1-5, with a weak D call TRBD1 (5 bases). Trimming stripped 1 base from V and 11 bases from J, with 9 bases between. The CDR3 sequence is 12 residues long. Per germline, CDR1 KGHSH and CDR2 LQKENI. The CDR3 region is CASSPQGVTQHF. The CDR3 bases are TGTGCCAGCTCACCACAAGGGGTGACCCAGCATTTT.

The chain joins TRBV21-1 to TRBJ2-6; the listed D gene, TRBD1, was not tested against the DNA. TRBV21-1 is termed a pseudogene. The CDR3 is made up of 16 amino acids. The CDR3 DNA sequence: TGTGCCAGCAGCAATAACAGGCGCTCTGGGGCCAACGTCCTGACTTTC. It translates to CASSNNRRSGANVLTF.

This clonotype was counted a few times. The chain employs TRBV10-3 and TRBJ1-2; the match to TRBD1 covers 12 bases. V shed 6 bases, J shed 4 bases, and the junction held 6 bases outside the gene matches. This CDR3 has 15 residues. Germline V lookup: CDR1 ENHRY, CDR2 SYGVKD. For the CDR3, the DNA is TGTGCCATCAGGGAAGGGACAGGGGGCGGCTATGGCTACACCTTC. Translated, it gives CAIREGTGGGYGYTF.

The chain joins TRBV3-1 to TRBJ2-1; 11 nucleotides match TRBD2. The germline V gene encodes CDR1 LGHDT and CDR2 YNNKEL (reference sequence). The CDR3 covers 15 residues. Trimming at V came to 4 bases and at J to 9 bases, leaving 8 bases not matched to a gene. The CDR3 nucleotides are TGTGCCAGCAGCCCCGTTAGCGGGGGGGGGGGTGAGCAGTTCTTC. This sequence encodes CASSPVSGGGGEQFF.

This clonotype has more than one count but fewer than ten. The DNA for the CDR3 is TGTGCCAGCAGCGGGCGGGAGGCGTCCTACGAGCAGTACTTC. Translation gives CASSGREASYEQYF. J is TRBJ2-7 and V is TRBV9; TRBD2 agrees at 8 bases. Per the germline V gene, CDR1 is SGDLS and CDR2 is YYNGEE. The CDR3 extends over 14 amino acids. J was trimmed by 1 base and V by 3 bases; bases with no gene match: 3.

This clonotype was picked up a small number of times. V and J are TRBV20-1 and TRBJ2-1; maybe TRBD1 (5 bases). This CDR3 comprises 11 residues. V lost 1 base and J 12 bases, leaving 10 bases between the germline ends. Germline V gene data show CDR1 as DFQATT and CDR2 as SNEGSKA (reference sequence). The CDR3 DNA sequence: TGCAGTGCTAGAGTTAACCAGGGGCAGTTCTTC. Translated: CSARVNQGQFF.

This clonotype was recorded many times. The rearrangement uses TRBV5-1 and TRBJ2-3; D might be TRBD1 (6 bases). Germline V gene data show CDR1 as SGHRS and CDR2 as YFSETQ. The CDR3 runs to 16 residues. The ends were cut back, 0 bases at V and 1 base at J, with 12 bases in the middle. CDR3 nucleotide sequence: TGCGCCAGCAGCTTGGTGGGCAGGGGCGGCACAGATACGCAGTATTTT. Encoded protein: CASSLVGRGGTDTQYF.

This clonotype came up a few times. The CDR3 DNA sequence: TGTGCCAGCAGCTCGATGGGGGCAGGGACAGCCTACGAGCAGTACTTC. This encodes CASSSMGAGTAYEQYF. The chain couples TRBV7-2 to TRBJ2-7; TRBD1 matches at 7 bases. This CDR3 region has 16 residues. Germline V gene sequence: CDR1 SGHTA, CDR2 FQGNSA. With 4 bases clipped from V and 2 bases from J, the junction kept 11 bases outside the gene matches. Full variable domain (missing parts from reference TRBV7-2 and TRBJ2-7): GAGVSQSPSNKVTEKGKDVELRCDPISGHTALYWYRQSLGQGLEFLIYFQGNSAPDKSGLPSDRFSAERTGGSVSTLTIQRTQQEDSAVYLCASSSMGAGTAYEQYFGPGTRLTVT.

The chain employs TRBV5-4 and TRBJ2-7; possibly TRBD2 for D (5 bases). This CDR3 spans 17 amino acids. V was clipped by 2 bases and J by 1 base, with 19 bases between them. Germline CDR1 and CDR2: SGHNT and YYREEE (reference sequence). CDR3 nucleotides: TGTGCCAGCAGCTTTGGCCCCGGCGGGTTTGGATCCTACGAGCAGTACTTC. This codes for CASSFGPGGFGSYEQYF.

This clonotype has more than one count but fewer than ten. V is TRBV7-9 and J is TRBJ2-5; 7 bases agree with TRBD1. Germline V CDR1 and CDR2: SEHNR, FQNEAQ (reference sequence). The CDR3 loop spans 15 amino acids. V lost 5 bases and J lost 5; bases outside the gene matches: 11. CDR3 amino acids: CASSVRQGSGETQYF. The CDR3 nucleotides read TGTGCCAGCAGCGTACGACAGGGCTCCGGCGAGACCCAGTACTTC.